These 2 T cell receptor beta chains share one sample of origin, sequenced in a study of CD8+CD57+ T cells in acquired aplastic anemia. TCR beta VDJ and CDR3 were profiled, and genomic DNA was the template. From the reads, TCRdb called clonotypes with MiXCR, one entry per CDR3 protein. The profile shows some 170,000 distinct CDR3 sequences, 71% of them singletons. For sequencing, patients were chosen who had shown expansion of CD8+CD57+ cells by flow cytometry. Sequencing was carried out using sorted CD4+, CD8+, or CD8+CD57+ T cells (not recorded which) from PBMCs. These receptors were collected from a human donor with aplastic anemia.

The CDR3 region has the DNA TGTGCCAGCAGCTTAGAGGCCGGGTTCGGGCCTAGCGGGTCTGACTCCTACGAGCAGTACGTC. This gives the protein CASSLEAGFGPSGSDSYEQYV. The chain recombines TRBV5-6 with TRBJ2-7; 8 bases agree with TRBD2. V was clipped by 2 bases and J by 0 bases; unmatched bases: 22. Germline V gene lookup returns CDR1 SGHDT and CDR2 YYEEEE. The CDR3 totals 21 residues.

CDR3 protein: CASSLGAGLIVYEQYF. For the CDR3, the DNA is TGTGCCAGCAGCTTAGGTGCAGGTTTAATCGTCTACGAGCAGTACTTC. The chain recombines TRBV7-9 with TRBJ2-5, with no clear D. The assigned J gene may be wrong: the sequence end matches TRBJ2-7 better. Germline values: CDR1 SEHNR, CDR2 FQNEAQ (reference sequence). CDR3 length equals 16 residues.